This T cell receptor beta chain stems from a study of regulatory T cells in long-lasting Graves disease. This clonotype was seen at least ten times. V lost 0 bases and J lost 4, with 15 bases in between. The V gene's germline CDR1 is SQVTM and CDR2 ANQGSEA. The CDR3 extends over 15 amino acids. Time point: newly diagnosed GD, antithyroid drugs for less than 3 months. PBMC-extracted RNA yielded the TCR library. The TCR beta library used iRepertoire HTBI primers with Arm-PCR amplification of CDR3. Each CDR3 protein gets one entry after TCRdb re-called the multiplex PCR reads with MiXCR. This table has approximately 350,000 distinct CDR3 sequences, 15% to 20% appearing once. The same sample was also used in a study of T cells in Graves' hyperthyroidism and ophthalmopathy.

The TCR originated in a woman aged 18-29 years with Graves disease. This chain connects TRBV29-1 to TRBJ1-1; unclear D gene. This material consisted of peripheral blood mononuclear cells (PBMCs), taken at new diagnosis, from a patient treated with antithyroid drugs. The CDR3: CSVEDRAGRSTEAFF. The CDR3 nucleotides are TGCAGCGTTGAAGATAGGGCGGGTAGGAGCACTGAAGCTTTCTTT.